The sequence of this T cell receptor beta chain was determined in a study of shared clonotypes between healthy human individuals. The method was immunoSEQ multiplex PCR; TCRdb's version includes in-frame clones alone and lacks a portion of them. The sample consists of 150,000 to 200,000 clones, roughly 70% of them appearing once. This clone was detected only a few times. Between the trimmed V and J ends, which lost 4 bases and 5 bases, there was a span of 9 bases. Germline-derived CDR1 and CDR2 are MDHEN and SYDVKM. This CDR3 has 13 amino acids. This receptor was identified in a young man in good health. V usage is TRBV28 and J usage is TRBJ1-5; tentative D call: TRBD1 (5 bases). The sequencing input was memory CD4+ T cells sorted from blood. Subset: CD45RA-negative fraction. CDR3 loop: CASSSGQDQPQHF. CDR3 in DNA: TGTGCCAGCAGTTCAGGGCAGGATCAGCCCCAGCATTTT.